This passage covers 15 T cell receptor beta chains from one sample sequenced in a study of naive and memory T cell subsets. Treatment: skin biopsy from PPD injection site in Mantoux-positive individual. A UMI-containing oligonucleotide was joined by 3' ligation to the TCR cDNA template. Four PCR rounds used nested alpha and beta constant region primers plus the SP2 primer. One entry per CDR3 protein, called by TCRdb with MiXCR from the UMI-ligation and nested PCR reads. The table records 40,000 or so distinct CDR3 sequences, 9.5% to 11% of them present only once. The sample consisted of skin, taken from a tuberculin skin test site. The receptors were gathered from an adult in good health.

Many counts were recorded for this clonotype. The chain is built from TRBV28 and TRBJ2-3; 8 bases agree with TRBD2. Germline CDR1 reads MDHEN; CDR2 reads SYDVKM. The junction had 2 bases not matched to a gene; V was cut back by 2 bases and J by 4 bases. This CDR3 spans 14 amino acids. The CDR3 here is CASSLAGGPDTQYF. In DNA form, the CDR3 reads TGTGCCAGCAGTTTAGCGGGAGGCCCAGATACGCAGTATTTT.

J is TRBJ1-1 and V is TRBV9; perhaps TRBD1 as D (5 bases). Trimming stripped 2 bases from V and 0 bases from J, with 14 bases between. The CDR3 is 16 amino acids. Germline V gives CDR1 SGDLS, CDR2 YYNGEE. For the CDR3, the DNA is TGTGCCAGCAGCGTTCGTGTCGACAGCATGAACACTGAAGCTTTCTTT. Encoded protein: CASSVRVDSMNTEAFF.

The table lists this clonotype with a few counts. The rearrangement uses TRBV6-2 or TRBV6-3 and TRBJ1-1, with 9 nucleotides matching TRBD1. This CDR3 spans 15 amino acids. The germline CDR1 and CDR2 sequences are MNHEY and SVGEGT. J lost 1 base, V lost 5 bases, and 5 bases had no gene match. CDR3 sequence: CASSTGQGWNTEAFF. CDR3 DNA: TGTGCCAGCAGTACGGGACAGGGATGGAACACTGAAGCTTTCTTT.

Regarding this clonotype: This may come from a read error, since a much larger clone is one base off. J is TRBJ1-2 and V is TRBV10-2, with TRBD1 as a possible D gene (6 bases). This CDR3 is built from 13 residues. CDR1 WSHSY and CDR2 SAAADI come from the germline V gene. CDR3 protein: CASRDNHLYGDTF. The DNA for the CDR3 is TGCGCCAGCCGGGACAACCATCTCTATGGCGACACCTTC.

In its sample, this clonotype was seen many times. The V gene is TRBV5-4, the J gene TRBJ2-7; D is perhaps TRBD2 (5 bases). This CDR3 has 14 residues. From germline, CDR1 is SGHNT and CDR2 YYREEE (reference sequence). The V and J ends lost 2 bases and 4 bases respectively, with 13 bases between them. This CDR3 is CASSFAGRGYEQYF. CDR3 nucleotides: TGTGCCAGCAGCTTCGCCGGACGGGGTTACGAGCAGTACTTC. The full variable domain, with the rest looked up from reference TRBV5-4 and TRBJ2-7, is ETGVTQSPTHLIKTRGQQVTLRCSSQSGHNTVSWYQQALGQGPQFIFQYYREEENGRGNFPPRFSGLQFPNYSSELNVNALELDDSALYLCASSFAGRGYEQYFGPGTRLTVT.

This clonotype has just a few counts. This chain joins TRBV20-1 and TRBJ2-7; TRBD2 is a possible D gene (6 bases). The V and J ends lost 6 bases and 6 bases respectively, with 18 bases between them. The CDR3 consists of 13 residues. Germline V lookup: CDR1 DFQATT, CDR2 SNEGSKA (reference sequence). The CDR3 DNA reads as TGCAGTGCCAGCCGGCAGGGAGGTACCGAGCAGTACTTC. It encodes CSASRQGGTEQYF.

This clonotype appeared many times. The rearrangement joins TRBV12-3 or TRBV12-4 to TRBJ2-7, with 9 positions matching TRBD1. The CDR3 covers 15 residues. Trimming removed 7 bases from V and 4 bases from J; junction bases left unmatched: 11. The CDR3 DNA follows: TGTGCCAGCACTCGTGACAGGGGGAATGTTTACGAGCAGTACTTC. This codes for CASTRDRGNVYEQYF.

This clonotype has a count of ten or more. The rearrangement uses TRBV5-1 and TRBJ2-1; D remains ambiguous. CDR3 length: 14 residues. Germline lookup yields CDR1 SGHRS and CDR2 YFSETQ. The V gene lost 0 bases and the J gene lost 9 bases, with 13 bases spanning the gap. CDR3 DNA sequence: TGCGCCAGCAGCTTGGATAGGCCTATTGGTGAGCAGTTCTTC. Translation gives CASSLDRPIGEQFF.

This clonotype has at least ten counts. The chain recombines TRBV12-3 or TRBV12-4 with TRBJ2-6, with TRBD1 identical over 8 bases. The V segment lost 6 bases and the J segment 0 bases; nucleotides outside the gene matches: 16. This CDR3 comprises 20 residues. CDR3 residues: CASSHARRGTGISGANVLTF. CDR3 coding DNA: TGTGCCAGCAGCCACGCTCGGCGCGGGACAGGCATCTCTGGGGCCAACGTCCTGACTTTC.

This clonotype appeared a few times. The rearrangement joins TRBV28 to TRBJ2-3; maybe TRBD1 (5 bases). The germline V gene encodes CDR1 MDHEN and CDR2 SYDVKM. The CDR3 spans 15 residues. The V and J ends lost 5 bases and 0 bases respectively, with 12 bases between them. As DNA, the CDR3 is TGTGCCAGCAGTCCCTGGGGCGGAAGCACAGATACGCAGTATTTT. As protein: CASSPWGGSTDTQYF.

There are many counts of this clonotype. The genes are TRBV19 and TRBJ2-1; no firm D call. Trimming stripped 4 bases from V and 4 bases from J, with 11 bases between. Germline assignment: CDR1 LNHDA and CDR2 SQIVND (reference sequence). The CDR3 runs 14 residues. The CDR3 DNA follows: TGTGCCAGTAGTACTGTCGCCTCTTACAATGAGCAGTTCTTC. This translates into CASSTVASYNEQFF.

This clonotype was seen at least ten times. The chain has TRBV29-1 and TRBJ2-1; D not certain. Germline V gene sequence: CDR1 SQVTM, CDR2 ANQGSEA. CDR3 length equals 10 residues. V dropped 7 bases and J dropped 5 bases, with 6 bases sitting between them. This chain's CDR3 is CSAADNEQFF. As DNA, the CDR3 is TGCAGCGCCGCTGACAATGAGCAGTTCTTC.

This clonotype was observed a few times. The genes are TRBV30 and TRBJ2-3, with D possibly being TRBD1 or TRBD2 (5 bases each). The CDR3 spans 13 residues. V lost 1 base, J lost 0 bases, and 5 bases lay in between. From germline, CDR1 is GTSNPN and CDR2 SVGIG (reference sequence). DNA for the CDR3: TGTGCCTGGAGTGGGGGGAGCACAGATACGCAGTATTTT. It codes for CAWSGGSTDTQYF.

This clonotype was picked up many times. Here the CDR3 reads CSARDSWGRGTNEKLFF. The CDR3 DNA sequence: TGCAGTGCTAGAGATTCGTGGGGGCGGGGAACTAATGAAAAACTGTTTTTT. This rearrangement joins TRBV20-1 to TRBJ1-4; D might be TRBD1 (6 bases). Germline CDR1 is DFQATT and CDR2 is SNEGSKA (reference sequence). V was shortened by 0 bases and J by 1 base, with 15 bases between the two germline ends. The length of the CDR3 is 17 residues.

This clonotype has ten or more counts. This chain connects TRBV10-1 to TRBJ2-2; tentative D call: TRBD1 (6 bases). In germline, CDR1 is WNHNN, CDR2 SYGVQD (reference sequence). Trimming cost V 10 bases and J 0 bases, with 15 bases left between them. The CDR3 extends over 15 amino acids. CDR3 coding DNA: TGCGCCACTACCCGGGACAATGCGAACACCGGGGAGCTGTTTTTT. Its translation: CATTRDNANTGELFF.